This section outlines one T cell receptor beta chain sequence together with its context. The sample originates from a study of blood T cell repertoires in COVID-19. Study-level background: COVID-19 samples from acute and convalescent phases originated in the United States, Italy and Spain. PBMCs, B-cell-depleted T cells, or T cells provided the cDNA or gDNA that made up the material.

J lost 0 bases, V lost 4 bases, and 5 bases had no gene match. The CDR3 covers 16 residues. Germline lookup yields CDR1 SGHDT and CDR2 YYEEEE. Original processing methods: Quantification of nucleated cells was approximated via reference gene primer amplification. Produced via immunoSEQ multiplex PCR; TCRdb's table is partial and in-frame only. V and J calls and clone size are copied from that table; D and trimming were computed from the DNA. The data show 340,000 or so clones, about 86% seen once. The chain uses TRBV5-6 and TRBJ2-3; 10 positions agree with TRBD2. Source material: peripheral blood. This TCR was sampled from a young man with active or convalescent COVID-19. CDR3 coding DNA: TGTGCCAGCAGCCTCGGGACTAGCGAGAGCACAGATACGCAGTATTTT. This encodes CASSLGTSESTDTQYF.